The 24 T cell receptor beta chains reported below all come from one sample, sequenced in a study of pediatric ulcerative colitis. Assay: immunoSEQ multiplex PCR; the TCRdb copy retains only in-frame clones and omits some. This sample has 55,000 to 65,000 clones, with 77% found just once. The specimen sequenced was blood. These receptors were obtained from a boy younger than 18 with moderate ulcerative colitis.

The chain links TRBV7-2 to TRBJ2-7; 11 nucleotides match TRBD2. Trimming removed 6 bases from V and 3 bases from J; junction bases left unmatched: 7. The CDR3 consists of 15 residues. CDR1 SGHTA and CDR2 FQGNSA come from the germline V gene. This CDR3 reads CASSSGLAGDYEQYF. CDR3 DNA sequence: TGTGCCAGCAGTTCTGGACTAGCGGGTGACTACGAGCAGTACTTC. The full variable domain, its missing parts supplied by reference TRBV7-2 and TRBJ2-7, is GAGVSQSPSNKVTEKGKDVELRCDPISGHTALYWYRQSLGQGLEFLIYFQGNSAPDKSGLPSDRFSAERTGGSVSTLTIQRTQQEDSAVYLCASSSGLAGDYEQYFGPGTRLTVT.

V gene TRBV10-3 combines with J gene TRBJ1-5; 12 bases are shared with TRBD1. Germline V gene sequence: CDR1 ENHRY, CDR2 SYGVKD. J was trimmed by 6 bases and V by 10 bases; bases with no gene match: 10. The CDR3 extends over 15 amino acids. The CDR3, as DNA: TGTGCCACGCGTCTGGGACAGGGGGCCACTCAGCCCCAGCATTTT. Residues: CATRLGQGATQPQHF.

The CDR3 sequence: CAISEDQSNQPQHF. The CDR3 DNA sequence: TGTGCCATCAGTGAGGATCAGAGCAATCAGCCCCAGCATTTT. This rearrangement joins TRBV10-3 to TRBJ1-5; D not resolved. The CDR3 contains 14 residues. Germline lookup yields CDR1 ENHRY and CDR2 SYGVKD. V lost 2 bases, J lost 1 base, and 6 bases lay in between.

The chain joins TRBV19 to TRBJ1-5, with D perhaps matching TRBD1 (5 bases). Trimming removed 8 bases at V and 7 bases at J, with 18 bases between. CDR3 length: 14 amino acids. The germline V gene encodes CDR1 LNHDA and CDR2 SQIVND (reference sequence). As DNA, the CDR3 is TGTGCCAGTCGGGGAGGGGCAGGGATCCAGCCCCAGCATTTT. This encodes CASRGGAGIQPQHF.

This chain joins TRBV5-1 and TRBJ2-5; 11 nucleotides agree with TRBD1. Germline V gives CDR1 SGHRS, CDR2 YFSETQ. J was trimmed by 7 bases and V by 4 bases; bases with no gene match: 6. This CDR3 comprises 14 residues. CDR3 DNA: TGCGCCAGCAGCCCGGACAGGGGGCGGATGACCCAGTACTTC. This sequence encodes CASSPDRGRMTQYF.

The chain recombines TRBV2 with TRBJ2-1; no reliable D call. This CDR3 is built from 12 residues. Looked up from germline, CDR1 is SNHLY and CDR2 is FYNNEI. Trimming removed 3 bases at V and 6 bases at J, with 6 bases between. The CDR3 DNA follows: TGTGCCAGCAGTGATTTCGGCAATGAGCAGTTCTTC. This encodes CASSDFGNEQFF. Full variable domain (missing parts from reference TRBV2 and TRBJ2-1): EPEVTQTPSHQVTQMGQEVILRCVPISNHLYFYWYRQILGQKVEFLVSFYNNEISEKSEIFDDQFSVERPDGSNFTLKIRSTKLEDSAMYFCASSDFGNEQFFGPGTRLTVL.

The rearrangement links TRBV9 to TRBJ1-2; 12 positions agree with TRBD1. Trimming took 4 bases from V and 7 from J; bases not matched to a gene: 5. This CDR3 is 14 amino acids long. Germline CDR1 SGDLS, CDR2 YYNGEE. This CDR3 is CASSQGQGAGGYTF. In DNA, the CDR3 is TGTGCCAGCAGCCAGGGACAGGGGGCCGGTGGCTACACCTTC.

This chain uses TRBV27 with TRBJ1-1; possible D gene TRBD1, 6 bases. Germline V CDR1 and CDR2: MNHEY, SMNVEV (reference sequence). Trimming removed 6 bases at V and 4 bases at J, with 18 bases between. The CDR3 extends over 15 amino acids. CDR3 bases: TGTGCCAGCAGCTTTACAGGGAGGGCGGGCACTGAAGCTTTCTTT. Translating gives CASSFTGRAGTEAFF.

The chain has TRBV6-6 and TRBJ1-1; D gene unclear. V was clipped by 7 bases and J by 9 bases, with 21 bases between them. Per the germline V gene, CDR1 is MNHNY and CDR2 is SVGAGI (reference sequence). The CDR3 runs to 14 residues. The CDR3 loop is CASTLTTAYGKAFF. The CDR3 DNA reads as TGTGCCAGCACCCTTACGACCGCCTACGGGAAAGCTTTCTTT.

DNA for the CDR3: TGTGCCAGCTCACCAGATAACTACGAGCAGTACTTC. This sequence encodes CASSPDNYEQYF. The gene calls are TRBV18 and TRBJ2-7; D is uncertain. The CDR3 is 12 residues long. Trimming left V 2 bases short and J 3 bases short, with 5 bases between. Germline values: CDR1 KGHSH, CDR2 LQKENI.

The chain couples TRBV23-1 to TRBJ2-7; TRBD1 matches 8 bases. TRBV23-1 is an open reading frame whose function is uncertain. This CDR3 has 15 amino acids. Trimming at V came to 6 bases and at J to 2 bases, leaving 9 bases not matched to a gene. CDR3 loop: CASRAGGTGPYEQYF. The DNA for the CDR3 is TGCGCCAGCAGGGCGGGCGGGACAGGACCCTACGAGCAGTACTTC.

A few counts support this clone. The V gene is TRBV7-3, the J gene TRBJ2-2; 9 positions match TRBD2. Unmatched junction bases numbered 4, after V lost 3 bases and J lost 5 bases. The CDR3 runs to 15 residues. The germline V gene has CDR1 SGHTA and CDR2 FQGTGA. CDR3 protein: CASSFGGRGTGELFF. CDR3 bases: TGTGCCAGCAGCTTCGGCGGGAGGGGGACCGGGGAGCTGTTTTTT.

The rearrangement uses TRBV29-1 and TRBJ1-4, with D perhaps matching TRBD1 (5 bases). The CDR3 length is 13 residues. V was pared by 4 bases and J by 0 bases, with 6 bases between. Germline V lookup: CDR1 SQVTM, CDR2 ANQGSEA. CDR3 region: CSVVGATNEKLFF. The CDR3 DNA reads TGCAGCGTTGTGGGGGCAACTAATGAAAAACTGTTTTTT.

The CDR3 DNA follows: TGCAGCGTTGATCTAAACTCCTACGAGCAGTACTTC. Translation: CSVDLNSYEQYF. The chain links TRBV29-1 to TRBJ2-7; D uncertain. The germline V and J ends were trimmed by 3 bases and 0 bases, with 6 bases remaining between them. The CDR3 covers 12 residues. From germline, CDR1 is SQVTM and CDR2 ANQGSEA.

V usage is TRBV5-8 and J usage is TRBJ1-6; tentative D call: TRBD1 (6 bases). The CDR3 covers 16 residues. CDR1 and CDR2 from the germline V gene are SGHTS and YDEGEE. Trimming cost V 1 base and J 8 bases, with 16 bases left between them. CDR3 nucleotide sequence: TGTGCCAGCAGCTTGTTCGCGAAGGGGGGGTATTCACCCCTCCACTTT. It specifies CASSLFAKGGYSPLHF.

The chain combines TRBV5-1 with TRBJ1-5; D is possibly TRBD1 (6 bases). V lost 0 bases and J 2 bases, leaving 9 bases between the germline ends. This CDR3 contains 15 residues. Looked up from germline, CDR1 is SGHRS and CDR2 is YFSETQ. Written as DNA, the CDR3 is TGCGCCAGCAGCTTGGAATCAGGGGGCAATCAGCCCCAGCATTTT. Its protein product is CASSLESGGNQPQHF. Full variable domain (rest looked up from reference TRBV5-1 and TRBJ1-5): KAGVTQTPRYLIKTRGQQVTLSCSPISGHRSVSWYQQTPGQGLQFLFEYFSETQRNKGNFPGRFSGRQFSNSRSEMNVSTLELGDSALYLCASSLESGGNQPQHFGDGTRLSIL.

The chain is built from TRBV18 and TRBJ2-1; D remains unclear. This CDR3 is built from 17 residues. The germline V and J ends were trimmed by 2 bases and 5 bases, with 19 bases remaining between them. CDR1 is KGHSH and CDR2 is LQKENI in the germline V gene. CDR3 bases: TGTGCCAGCTCACCAAATTTCGTTAGTGGGCTTAACAATGAGCAGTTCTTC. Residues: CASSPNFVSGLNNEQFF.

CDR3 loop: CASSLAGTDTQYF. DNA of the CDR3: TGTGCCAGCAGCTTAGCGGGCACAGATACGCAGTATTTT. The genes are TRBV11-3 and TRBJ2-3; D uncertain. V was trimmed by 1 base and J by 1 base, leaving 3 bases between them. This CDR3 is built from 13 residues. Germline assignment: CDR1 SGHNT and CDR2 YENEEA.

The CDR3: CASSSDENEQFF. In nucleotides, the CDR3 is TGCGCCAGCAGCAGCGATGAAAATGAGCAGTTCTTC. J is TRBJ2-1 and V is TRBV5-1; unclear D gene. Per the germline V gene, CDR1 is SGHRS and CDR2 is YFSETQ. Between the trimmed V and J ends, which lost 4 bases and 7 bases, there was a span of 9 bases. This CDR3 spans 12 amino acids. Looking up the rest from reference TRBV5-1 and TRBJ2-1 gives the full variable domain: KAGVTQTPRYLIKTRGQQVTLSCSPISGHRSVSWYQQTPGQGLQFLFEYFSETQRNKGNFPGRFSGRQFSNSRSEMNVSTLELGDSALYLCASSSDENEQFFGPGTRLTVL.

The chain carries TRBV15 and TRBJ2-7, with 12 bases that match TRBD1. Germline V gene sequence: CDR1 LNHNV, CDR2 YYDKDF (reference sequence). Trimming took 5 bases from V and 6 from J; bases not matched to a gene: 11. There are 16 residues in the CDR3. This chain's CDR3 is CATSPRNRDRGLEQYF. DNA of the CDR3: TGTGCCACCAGCCCTCGAAACCGGGACAGGGGGCTCGAGCAGTACTTC. Using reference TRBV15 and TRBJ2-7 for the parts outside the CDR3, the full variable domain is DAMVIQNPRYQVTQFGKPVTLSCSQTLNHNVMYWYQQKSSQAPKLLFHYYDKDFNNEADTPDNFQSRRPNTSFCFLDIRSPGLGDTAMYLCATSPRNRDRGLEQYFGPGTRLTVT.

This rearrangement joins TRBV27 to TRBJ2-7; TRBD2 might be the D (6 bases). Trimming cost V 5 bases and J 4 bases, with 24 bases left between them. Germline V gives CDR1 MNHEY, CDR2 SMNVEV (reference sequence). The CDR3 spans 17 residues. In DNA, the CDR3 is TGTGCCAGCAGTCCGAATCCGGGACTCCACTTAAAGTACGAGCAGTACTTC. Residues: CASSPNPGLHLKYEQYF.

This clone was seen a single time. V is TRBV7-2 and J is TRBJ2-7; D perhaps matches TRBD2 (5 bases). Germline-derived CDR1 and CDR2 are SGHTA and FQGNSA. Trimming shortened V by 1 base and J by 6 bases, and 13 bases separated the two germline ends. The CDR3 runs 14 residues. CDR3 loop: CASSLGFLAAEQYF. The CDR3 coding sequence is TGTGCCAGCAGCTTAGGGTTCCTAGCTGCCGAGCAGTACTTC.

This clone is a singleton in its sample. V gene TRBV19 combines with J gene TRBJ2-1; 13 nucleotides align to TRBD2. The CDR3 length is 19 residues. After removal of 5 bases from V and 5 bases from J, the junction contained 15 bases not matched to a gene. Germline CDR1 and CDR2: LNHDA and SQIVND (reference sequence). The CDR3 here is CASSPPLRGLAGAHNEQFF. Written as DNA, the CDR3 is TGTGCCAGTAGTCCTCCCCTCAGAGGACTAGCGGGGGCACACAATGAGCAGTTCTTC.

The rearrangement uses TRBV5-1 and TRBJ1-5; possible D gene TRBD1, 5 bases. Trimming took 0 bases from V and 4 from J, leaving 14 bases between them. The CDR3 length is 16 residues. Germline V gene lookup returns CDR1 SGHRS and CDR2 YFSETQ. The CDR3 nucleotides read TGCGCCAGCAGCTTGGCGGGCGGGACGGGAAATCAGCCCCAGCATTTT. It yields the protein CASSLAGGTGNQPQHF.